This entry features one T cell receptor (beta chain) sequence. This entry belongs to a study of CD8 T cells in Susac syndrome. The study used treatment-naive patients who had stable or active relapsing-remitting disease as multiple sclerosis controls. Through negative isolation, CD4+ and CD8+ T cells were obtained, while TEMRA cells were enriched using FACS. An amount of RNA that ranged from roughly 0.5 to 1 ug was reverse transcribed with random hexamers. TCRdb re-called the immunoSEQ multiplex PCR reads through MiXCR, storing one row per CDR3 protein. The sample has about 210,000 distinct CDR3 sequences; about 96% are singletons. The CDR3 is 13 residues long. Germline values: CDR1 GTSNPN, CDR2 SVGIG (reference sequence). The J segment lost 7 bases and the V segment lost 5 bases, leaving 6 bases of the junction unmatched.

This chain uses TRBV30 with TRBJ1-4; 8 bases map to TRBD1. The sample was CD4+ T cells from PBMCs. The TCR comes from a human donor with multiple sclerosis. This CDR3 is CAWSRGHGEKLFF. In DNA, the CDR3 is TGTGCCTGGTCCAGGGGGCACGGTGAAAAACTGTTTTTT.